This TCR beta chain was recorded in a study of cytomegalovirus exposure and HLA in healthy donors. Study overall: HLA-typed donors contributed 65 million to 95 million unique TCRs, which were held in an early data release. Study findings and constraints: Analysis was carried out at a later point, and it linked a missense DCLRE1C variant to TCR beta V- and J-gene trimming. Analysis performed later showed TCR beta chains linked to HLA being more clonally expanded than equally common others. Based on reports, TCR beta sequences accurately predicted HLA-A and HLA-B alleles for most subjects.

The PCR used 60 Vbeta and 13 Jbeta primers. Using immunoSEQ multiplex PCR, the repertoire was profiled, and TCRdb retains in-frame clones only, with some absent. Of some 180,000 clones listed, 73% were seen once; the top ten hold under 5.5%. This CDR3 region has 13 residues. From germline, CDR1 is SGHAT and CDR2 FQNNGV. V gave up 1 base and J gave up 2 bases, with 6 bases separating them. This clone was detected only a few times. The antigen remains undetermined. The receptor's source is a young woman in good health and CMV-seropositive. Input material: PBMCs. The genes are TRBV11-2 and TRBJ2-7; D remains ambiguous. The CDR3 region has the DNA TGTGCCAGCAGCTTAGGGCAACCCTACGAGCAGTACTTC. Its protein is CASSLGQPYEQYF.